A selection of T cell receptor beta chains follows, all from one sample in a study of blood T cell repertoires in COVID-19. Libraries were prepared by immunoSEQ multiplex PCR; TCRdb keeps only in-frame clonotypes and omits some of them. The sample lists about 220,000 clones, roughly nine tenths occurring once. Sequenced sample: peripheral blood. These receptors originate from a man aged 35-49 years with active or convalescent COVID-19. CDR3s include the opening cysteine and the closing phenylalanine or tryptophan. Not every row has a clone size; where given, it reads once, few, many or a size class.

>TRBJ1-1|TRBV19|NA
CASSIPAGPRGAEAFF
>TRBJ1-3|TRBV19|NA
CASKIPEGHGNTIYF
>TRBJ1-5|TRBV28|NA
CASTPRSNQPQHF
>TRBJ1-1|TRBV21-1|once
CASSRRGEYMNTEAFF
>TRBJ2-3|TRBV7-9|NA
CASSSGLAGRTDTQYF
>TRBJ2-5|TRBV27|NA
CASSLEGQGSGQYF
>TRBJ1-5|TRBV4-1|NA
CASSQGYTEKQPQHF
>TRBJ1-6|TRBV18|NA
CASSPPGGGPNSPLHF
>TRBJ1-3|TRBV3-1/TRBV3-2|few
CASSRRSSGNTIYF
>TRBJ2-7|TRBV7-9|NA
CASSLSTGRYEQYF
>TRBJ2-5|TRBV10-3|NA
CAISDPLARYQETQYF
>TRBJ1-2|TRBV30|NA
CAWKDRGAYGYTF
>TRBJ2-2|TRBV7-3|NA
CASSKNTGELFF
>TRBJ2-1|TRBV19|NA
CASEDSTSYNEQFF
>TRBJ2-1|TRBV12-2|NA
CASRVRRSSGDQYNEQFF
>TRBJ1-4|TRBV5-1|NA
CASSSYYSGTGSNEKLFF
>TRBJ1-5|TRBV6-5|NA
CASSYSSVHSNQPQHF
>TRBJ2-7|TRBV28|NA
CASSPNYEQYF
>TRBJ2-7|TRBV13|NA
CASSSMDREVPYEQYF
>TRBJ1-2|TRBV29-1|NA
CSVDLGRRYTF
>TRBJ2-5|TRBV24-1|NA
CATSEGHHQETQYF
>TRBJ2-7|TRBV7-9|NA
CASSASGTGTNEQYF
>TRBJ2-5|TRBV7-8|NA
CASSLMRLAGGRFAKTQYF
>TRBJ2-5|TRBV27|NA
CASSLFPGGTRETQYF